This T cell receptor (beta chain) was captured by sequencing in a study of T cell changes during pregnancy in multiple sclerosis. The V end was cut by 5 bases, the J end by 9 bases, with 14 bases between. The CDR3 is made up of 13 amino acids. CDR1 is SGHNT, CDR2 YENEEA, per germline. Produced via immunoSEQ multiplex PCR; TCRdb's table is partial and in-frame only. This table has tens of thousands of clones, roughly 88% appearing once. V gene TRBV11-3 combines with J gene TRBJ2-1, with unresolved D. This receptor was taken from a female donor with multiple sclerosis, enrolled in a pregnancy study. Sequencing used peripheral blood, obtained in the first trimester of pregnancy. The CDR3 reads CASSLSMRGEQFF. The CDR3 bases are TGTGCCAGCAGCCTCTCAATGAGAGGTGAGCAGTTCTTC. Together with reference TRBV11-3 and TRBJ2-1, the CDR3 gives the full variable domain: EAGVVQSPRYKIIEKKQPVAFWCNPISGHNTLYWYLQNLGQGPELLIRYENEEAVDDSQLPKDRFSAERLKGVDSTLKIQPAELGDSAVYLCASSLSMRGEQFFGPGTRLTVL.